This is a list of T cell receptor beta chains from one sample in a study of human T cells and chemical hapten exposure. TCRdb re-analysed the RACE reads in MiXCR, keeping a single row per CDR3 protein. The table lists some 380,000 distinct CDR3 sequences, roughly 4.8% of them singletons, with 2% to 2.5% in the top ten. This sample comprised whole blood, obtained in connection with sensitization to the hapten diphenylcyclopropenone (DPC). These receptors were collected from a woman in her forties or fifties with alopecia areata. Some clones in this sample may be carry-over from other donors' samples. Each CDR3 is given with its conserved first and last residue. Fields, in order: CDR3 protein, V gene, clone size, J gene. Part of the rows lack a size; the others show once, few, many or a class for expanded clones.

cdr3_aa: CASSYSTTAFPGYTF; v_call: TRBV6-5; clone_size: -; j_call: TRBJ1-2
cdr3_aa: CASSLGGYGEKLFF; v_call: TRBV7-9; clone_size: many; j_call: TRBJ1-4
cdr3_aa: CASSLLGQPQHF; v_call: TRBV27; clone_size: many; j_call: TRBJ1-5
cdr3_aa: CASSQGAGAAQETQYF; v_call: TRBV4-2; clone_size: many; j_call: TRBJ2-5
cdr3_aa: CASSSRVAEAFF; v_call: TRBV7-2; clone_size: many; j_call: TRBJ1-1
cdr3_aa: CASSQDATSYHEQYF; v_call: TRBV14; clone_size: many; j_call: TRBJ2-7
cdr3_aa: CASSYYRDYTDTQYF; v_call: TRBV6-2/TRBV6-3; clone_size: -; j_call: TRBJ2-3
cdr3_aa: CASSPPGGWVGTEAFF; v_call: TRBV28; clone_size: many; j_call: TRBJ1-1
cdr3_aa: CASSLGVGQGTEAFF; v_call: TRBV5-6; clone_size: -; j_call: TRBJ1-1
cdr3_aa: CASSAGTPRFF; v_call: TRBV6-2/TRBV6-3; clone_size: few; j_call: TRBJ2-1
cdr3_aa: CASRDRFQETQYF; v_call: TRBV2; clone_size: many; j_call: TRBJ2-5
cdr3_aa: CASSPGAAIAKNIQYF; v_call: TRBV18; clone_size: many; j_call: TRBJ2-4
cdr3_aa: CASSYSISAELGDTQYF; v_call: TRBV6-5; clone_size: -; j_call: TRBJ2-3
cdr3_aa: CASSASGTSNNEQFF; v_call: TRBV9; clone_size: -; j_call: TRBJ2-1
cdr3_aa: CSVLWTGINEKLFF; v_call: TRBV29-1; clone_size: -; j_call: TRBJ1-4
cdr3_aa: CASSSGQSSTDTQYF; v_call: TRBV5-1; clone_size: -; j_call: TRBJ2-3
cdr3_aa: CSARGSDGYTF; v_call: TRBV20-1; clone_size: many; j_call: TRBJ1-2
cdr3_aa: CASSRTGGEETQYF; v_call: TRBV5-1; clone_size: many; j_call: TRBJ2-5
cdr3_aa: CAWSAGTGTHEQYF; v_call: TRBV30; clone_size: many; j_call: TRBJ2-7
cdr3_aa: CASSLIRDGGANVLTF; v_call: TRBV11-2; clone_size: -; j_call: TRBJ2-6
cdr3_aa: CASSFGQGRGYTF; v_call: TRBV6-5; clone_size: many; j_call: TRBJ1-2
cdr3_aa: CSARGPAGGGADTQYF; v_call: TRBV20-1; clone_size: many; j_call: TRBJ2-3
cdr3_aa: CAWSVLADTQYF; v_call: TRBV30; clone_size: few; j_call: TRBJ2-3
cdr3_aa: CAISGGLDGNQPQHF; v_call: TRBV10-3; clone_size: few; j_call: TRBJ1-5
cdr3_aa: CASSQDRDRGPGANVLTF; v_call: TRBV3-1; clone_size: few; j_call: TRBJ2-6
cdr3_aa: CASSQTANYGYTF; v_call: TRBV12-3/TRBV12-4; clone_size: many; j_call: TRBJ1-2
cdr3_aa: CASSPRTGGRNTEAFF; v_call: TRBV11-2; clone_size: many; j_call: TRBJ1-1
cdr3_aa: CATSDSGAGGPYNEQFF; v_call: TRBV24-1; clone_size: many; j_call: TRBJ2-1